The 14 T cell receptor beta chains in this list originate from one sample, sequenced in a study of shared clonotypes between healthy human individuals. Repertoires were generated with immunoSEQ multiplex PCR, while TCRdb's copy carries only in-frame clones and drops some. The sample yields a few hundred thousand clones, around 78% seen once. Sequencing was performed on PBMCs. The receptors shown here come from a woman aged 40 to 50 in good health. Some clones in this sample may be carry-over from other donors' samples.

V gene TRBV7-3 combines with J gene TRBJ2-2; maybe TRBD2 (6 bases). Germline V lookup: CDR1 SGHTA, CDR2 FQGTGA. This CDR3 is built from 14 residues. V was trimmed by 6 bases and J by 1 base, leaving 9 bases between them. Written as DNA, the CDR3 is TGTGCCAGCAGTAGGGGACTGAACACCGGGGAGCTGTTTTTT. The encoded protein is CASSRGLNTGELFF.

This clone has a handful of counts. The chain couples TRBV28 to TRBJ2-1; 7 nucleotides match TRBD2. Per germline, CDR1 MDHEN and CDR2 SYDVKM. The CDR3 loop spans 11 amino acids. Losses at the gene ends were 10 bases for V and 8 bases for J; bases not matched to a gene: 5. CDR3 region: CATSRGYEQFF. The CDR3, as DNA: TGTGCCACCTCGCGGGGGTATGAGCAGTTCTTC.

The chain links TRBV29-1 to TRBJ2-5, with D perhaps given as TRBD1 or TRBD2 (6 bases each). Germline V lookup: CDR1 SQVTM, CDR2 ANQGSEA. The V end was cut by 3 bases, the J end by 2 bases, with 19 bases between. The CDR3 covers 16 residues. The DNA for the CDR3 is TGCAGCGTTGACAGCGGGCAGGGGTTGGTGCAAGAGACCCAGTACTTC. Translated, it gives CSVDSGQGLVQETQYF.

This chain uses TRBV5-1 with TRBJ2-1; 11 bases agree with TRBD2. Germline V lookup: CDR1 SGHRS, CDR2 YFSETQ. The trim removed 5 bases at V and 5 bases at J, leaving 3 bases unmatched. CDR3 length equals 14 residues. CDR3 sequence: CASRGTSGHNEQFF. In DNA form, the CDR3 reads TGCGCCAGCAGAGGGACTAGCGGACACAATGAGCAGTTCTTC.

This clone was recorded once. This chain uses TRBV6-4 with TRBJ2-2; 9 bases are shared with TRBD2. The CDR3 loop spans 15 amino acids. Trimming removed 3 bases from V and 3 bases from J; junction bases left unmatched: 2. The V gene's germline CDR1 is MRHNA and CDR2 SNTAGT. Here the CDR3 DNA reads TGTGCCAGCAGTGAGCGGGGGGGAGACACCGGGGAGCTGTTTTTT. Its protein is CASSERGGDTGELFF.

The chain employs TRBV29-1 and TRBJ2-5, with 10 bases aligning to TRBD1. Per the germline V gene, CDR1 is SQVTM and CDR2 is ANQGSEA. This CDR3 spans 15 amino acids. Losses at the gene ends were 6 bases for V and 1 base for J; bases not matched to a gene: 8. The CDR3 sequence is CSVPGDRGFQETQYF. CDR3 sequence (DNA): TGCAGCGTCCCTGGGGACAGGGGATTCCAAGAGACCCAGTACTTC.

V and J are TRBV4-2 and TRBJ2-2, with 8 bases matching TRBD2. This CDR3 is 17 amino acids long. V was pared by 0 bases and J by 4 bases, with 7 bases of the junction left unmatched. Germline CDR1 LGHNA, CDR2 YNFKEQ. CDR3 residues: CASSQDGVGRGTGELFF. The CDR3 DNA sequence: TGTGCCAGCAGCCAAGATGGTGTCGGGAGGGGCACCGGGGAGCTGTTTTTT.

V is TRBV2 and J is TRBJ2-2; D might be TRBD2 (7 bases). Germline V CDR1 and CDR2: SNHLY, FYNNEI. This CDR3 has 14 amino acids. V dropped 7 bases and J dropped 4 bases, with 13 bases sitting between them. The CDR3 nucleotides read TGTGCCAGCATAGTAAGGGGGGGCACCGGGGAGCTGTTTTTT. This sequence encodes CASIVRGGTGELFF.

CDR3 sequence reads: CASSAGRGLAKNIQYF. DNA for the CDR3: TGTGCCAGCAGCGCCGGGAGGGGGCTAGCCAAAAACATTCAGTACTTC. This rearrangement joins TRBV7-2 to TRBJ2-4; D possibly corresponds to TRBD2 (8 bases). The CDR3 is 16 amino acids. Germline values: CDR1 SGHTA, CDR2 FQGNSA. Trimming stripped 5 bases from V and 0 bases from J, with 14 bases between.

The chain is built from TRBV18 and TRBJ1-3, with TRBD1 matching over 11 bases. From germline, CDR1 is KGHSH and CDR2 LQKENI. J was trimmed by 1 base and V by 5 bases; bases with no gene match: 13. CDR3 length: 19 amino acids. CDR3 DNA: TGTGCCAGCTCAAAGTCCGGGACAGGGGGACTAATTTCTGGAAACACCATATATTTT. This encodes CASSKSGTGGLISGNTIYF. Drawing the rest from reference TRBV18 and TRBJ1-3, the complete variable domain is NAGVMQNPRHLVRRRGQEARLRCSPMKGHSHVYWYRQLPEEGLKFMVYLQKENIIDESGMPKERFSAEFPKEGPSILRIQQVVRGDSAAYFCASSKSGTGGLISGNTIYFGEGSWLTVV.

V is TRBV7-9 and J is TRBJ2-7; 7 bases are a match to TRBD2. The V gene end was trimmed by 5 bases and the J gene end by 3 bases; junction bases not matched to a gene: 4. Germline CDR1 SEHNR, CDR2 FQNEAQ (reference sequence). This CDR3 spans 13 amino acids. The CDR3 DNA reads as TGTGCCAGCAGCCCTAGCGGTTTCTACGAGCAGTACTTC. Translation gives CASSPSGFYEQYF.

A single count supports this clone. The chain joins TRBV28 to TRBJ2-2; D is ambiguous. CDR1 is MDHEN and CDR2 is SYDVKM in the germline V gene. CDR3 length: 12 amino acids. With 2 bases removed from V and 7 bases from J, the gap between germline ends came to 5 bases. As DNA, the CDR3 is TGTGCCAGCAGTTTAGCGGTCGGGGAGCTGTTTTTT. It yields the protein CASSLAVGELFF. The full variable domain, in which reference TRBV28 and TRBJ2-2 provide the parts outside the CDR3, is DVKVTQSSRYLVKRTGEKVFLECVQDMDHENMFWYRQDPGLGLRLIYFSYDVKMKEKGDIPEGYSVSREKKERFSLILESASTNQTSMYLCASSLAVGELFFGEGSRLTVL.

The rearrangement uses TRBV5-1 and TRBJ1-2; D might be TRBD1 (5 bases). The germline V gene encodes CDR1 SGHRS and CDR2 YFSETQ. V lost 4 bases to trimming and J lost 4 bases, with 11 bases between them. The CDR3 extends over 13 amino acids. CDR3 amino acids: CASSGDGSYGYTF. The CDR3, as DNA: TGCGCCAGCAGCGGGGACGGATCCTATGGCTACACCTTC.

This clone was detected a few times. Other DNA sequences in the same sample also yield this CDR3. The chain is built from TRBV7-8 and TRBJ2-7, with 7 bases fitting TRBD1. This CDR3 comprises 13 residues. Germline V gene sequence: CDR1 SGHVS, CDR2 FQNEAQ. After removal of 1 base from V and 5 bases from J, the junction contained 2 bases not matched to a gene. CDR3 sequence: CASSLDRGNEQYF. The CDR3 DNA reads TGTGCCAGCAGCTTAGACAGGGGCAACGAGCAGTACTTC.